One and the same sample provided the 22 T cell receptor beta chains below, sequenced in a study of blood T cell repertoires in COVID-19. Assay used: immunoSEQ multiplex PCR; TCRdb lists only in-frame clones, some missing. The table includes around 70,000 clones, approximately 79% detected once. The sample comprised peripheral blood. The receptors originated from a woman between 45 and 65 years old with acute or convalescent COVID-19.

The genes are TRBV20-1 and TRBJ2-1, with D possibly matching TRBD2 (5 bases). CDR1 is DFQATT and CDR2 is SNEGSKA in the germline V gene (reference sequence). V lost 3 bases to trimming and J lost 7 bases, with 16 bases between them. This CDR3 comprises 14 residues. The CDR3 loop is CSASWAEDTNEQFF. DNA of the CDR3: TGCAGTGCTAGTTGGGCGGAGGATACGAATGAGCAGTTCTTC.

V is TRBV5-1 and J is TRBJ2-1, with 12 nucleotides matching TRBD2. The CDR3 consists of 15 residues. Losses at the gene ends were 7 bases for V and 9 bases for J; bases not matched to a gene: 11. Germline values: CDR1 SGHRS, CDR2 YFSETQ. The CDR3 sequence is CASGGLAGWGGEQFF. CDR3 bases: TGCGCCAGCGGAGGACTAGCGGGATGGGGGGGTGAGCAGTTCTTC.

The chain joins TRBV2 to TRBJ1-2; possible D gene TRBD1, 6 bases. Germline CDR1 reads SNHLY; CDR2 reads FYNNEI. V was pared by 7 bases and J by 4 bases, with 16 bases between. The CDR3 sequence is 14 residues long. CDR3: CASKFGGAGYGYTF. The CDR3 bases are TGTGCCAGCAAGTTTGGGGGGGCCGGCTATGGCTACACCTTC. The whole variable domain, filled in from reference TRBV2 and TRBJ1-2, reads EPEVTQTPSHQVTQMGQEVILRCVPISNHLYFYWYRQILGQKVEFLVSFYNNEISEKSEIFDDQFSVERPDGSNFTLKIRSTKLEDSAMYFCASKFGGAGYGYTFGSGTRLTVV.

The CDR3 region has the DNA TGTGCCAGCAGCTGGACTAGCACGGCCGGGGAGCTGTTTTTT. Residues: CASSWTSTAGELFF. The chain has TRBV5-4 and TRBJ2-2; 8 bases line up with TRBD2. Trimming cost V 3 bases and J 6 bases; bases outside gene matches: 4. CDR3 length equals 14 residues. Germline V gene data show CDR1 as SGHNT and CDR2 as YYREEE (reference sequence).

CDR3 in amino acids: CASSDQSGLAGEQFF. CDR3 in DNA: TGCGCCAGCAGCGACCAGTCGGGACTAGCGGGAGAGCAGTTCTTC. The chain uses TRBV5-1 and TRBJ2-1; 13 bases agree with TRBD2. Per the germline V gene, CDR1 is SGHRS and CDR2 is YFSETQ. The CDR3 runs to 15 residues. V lost 4 bases, J lost 10 bases, and 8 bases stayed unmatched.

The chain links TRBV30 to TRBJ2-1; 9 nucleotides line up with TRBD2. V lost 1 base to trimming and J lost 0 bases; unmatched junction nucleotides: 4. This CDR3 is built from 16 residues. Germline V gene sequence: CDR1 GTSNPN, CDR2 SVGIG (reference sequence). CDR3 coding DNA: TGTGCCTGGAGTGGGATAGCGGGGGTCTCCTACAATGAGCAGTTCTTC. It specifies CAWSGIAGVSYNEQFF.

The chain employs TRBV28 and TRBJ1-6; D not certain. CDR1 MDHEN and CDR2 SYDVKM come from the germline V gene. V was trimmed by 5 bases and J by 7 bases, leaving 12 bases between them. The CDR3 is 14 amino acids. The CDR3: CASSPPEANSPLHF. The DNA for the CDR3 is TGTGCCAGCAGTCCGCCAGAGGCAAATTCACCCCTCCACTTT.

This chain links TRBV5-5 with TRBJ1-4; a weak D match, TRBD1 (5 bases). CDR1 is SGHKS and CDR2 is YYEKEE in the germline V gene (reference sequence). The V end lost 0 bases, the J end lost 7 bases, and 10 bases lay between the germline ends. The CDR3 sequence is 14 residues long. The CDR3 spells CASSLDLGAEKLFF. The CDR3 DNA sequence: TGTGCCAGCAGCTTGGATTTAGGGGCTGAAAAACTGTTTTTT.

The J gene is TRBJ1-2, the V gene TRBV12-5; D is possibly TRBD1 (5 bases). Germline values: CDR1 LGHNT, CDR2 FRNRAP. This CDR3 region has 13 residues. With 3 bases removed from V and 1 base from J, the gap between germline ends came to 6 bases. CDR3 loop: CASGFGGNYGYTF. CDR3 in DNA: TGTGCTAGTGGTTTCGGGGGTAACTATGGCTACACCTTC.

This rearrangement joins TRBV4-2 to TRBJ2-1; D possibly corresponds to TRBD2 (7 bases). V was cut by 4 bases and J by 8 bases, with 21 bases left in between. The CDR3 loop spans 16 amino acids. Germline CDR1 and CDR2: LGHNA and YNFKEQ. The CDR3 DNA reads as TGTGCCAGCAGCCCGCGACCGGGGGGCACAGGCGATGAGCAGTTCTTC. Its protein product is CASSPRPGGTGDEQFF.

The chain recombines TRBV27 with TRBJ1-2; maybe TRBD1 (5 bases). The germline gives CDR1 MNHEY, CDR2 SMNVEV (reference sequence). This CDR3 spans 13 amino acids. V lost 8 bases and J 10 bases, leaving 20 bases between the germline ends. CDR3 sequence reads: CASDLGQRCLYTF. The CDR3 nucleotides read TGTGCCAGCGATCTGGGGCAGAGATGTCTCTACACCTTC.

The rearrangement joins TRBV6-6 to TRBJ2-7; a possible D gene is TRBD1 (6 bases). CDR1 is MNHNY and CDR2 is SVGAGI in the germline V gene (reference sequence). The CDR3 contains 12 residues. V lost 5 bases and J 3 bases, leaving 8 bases between the germline ends. Here the CDR3 reads CASSKQGYEQYF. DNA for the CDR3: TGTGCCAGCAGTAAACAGGGCTACGAGCAGTACTTC.

The rearrangement links TRBV27 to TRBJ2-1; 9 nucleotides line up with TRBD1. The CDR3 is made up of 15 amino acids. Germline V CDR1 and CDR2: MNHEY, SMNVEV (reference sequence). V lost 6 bases to trimming and J lost 6 bases; unmatched junction nucleotides: 9. The CDR3 loop reads CASRTPGQGPNEQFF. Written as DNA, the CDR3 is TGTGCCAGCAGGACCCCGGGACAGGGACCCAATGAGCAGTTCTTC.

The J gene is TRBJ1-1, the V gene TRBV5-1; the D is unclear. CDR1 and CDR2 from the germline V gene are SGHRS and YFSETQ. The V end was cut by 1 base, the J end by 5 bases, with 15 bases between. The CDR3 has 15 residues. The CDR3 spells CASSLFSTPETEAFF. The CDR3, as DNA: TGCGCCAGCAGCTTGTTCTCCACCCCGGAGACTGAAGCTTTCTTT.

The chain uses TRBV2 and TRBJ1-2; 7 bases are shared with TRBD1. The length of the CDR3 is 13 residues. Trimming at V came to 6 bases and at J to 2 bases, leaving 3 bases not matched to a gene. Germline V lookup: CDR1 SNHLY, CDR2 FYNNEI. CDR3 DNA: TGTGCCAGCAGACCGGGACAGAACTATGGCTACACCTTC. It yields the protein CASRPGQNYGYTF. Filled out from reference TRBV2 and TRBJ1-2, the complete variable domain reads EPEVTQTPSHQVTQMGQEVILRCVPISNHLYFYWYRQILGQKVEFLVSFYNNEISEKSEIFDDQFSVERPDGSNFTLKIRSTKLEDSAMYFCASRPGQNYGYTFGSGTRLTVV.

This clone was picked up a small number of times. The V call is TRBV10-2, the J call TRBJ2-1; TRBD1 agrees at 9 bases. There are 15 residues in the CDR3. Germline assignment: CDR1 WSHSY and CDR2 SAAADI. With V trimmed by 5 bases and J by 4 bases, 6 bases remained unmatched. CDR3 nucleotides: TGCGCCAGCAGTTTACAGGGGGCAGGTTACAATGAGCAGTTCTTC. This sequence encodes CASSLQGAGYNEQFF.

The CDR3 sequence: CASSLGLARTSGAVNEQYF. CDR3 DNA: TGTGCCAGCAGCTTAGGCCTGGCTCGGACTAGCGGCGCAGTAAACGAGCAGTACTTC. The chain links TRBV13 to TRBJ2-7; TRBD2 matches 10 bases. The CDR3 length is 19 residues. Germline values: CDR1 PRHDT, CDR2 FYEKMQ (reference sequence). Trimming at V came to 0 bases and at J to 5 bases, leaving 16 bases not matched to a gene. The entire variable domain, with the rest obtained from reference TRBV13 and TRBJ2-7, is as follows: AAGVIQSPRHLIKEKRETATLKCYPIPRHDTVYWYQQGPGQDPQFLISFYEKMQSDKGSIPDRFSAQQFSDYHSELNMSSLELGDSALYFCASSLGLARTSGAVNEQYFGPGTRLTVT.

This clone appeared once. The same CDR3 can be traced to other DNA sequences in this sample. The chain employs TRBV9 and TRBJ2-1; 8 nucleotides align to TRBD2. CDR3 length: 15 residues. Trimming cost V 2 bases and J 3 bases; bases outside gene matches: 4. Germline assignment: CDR1 SGDLS and CDR2 YYNGEE. CDR3 sequence reads: CASSVGLAVYNEQFF. CDR3 DNA: TGTGCCAGCAGCGTCGGACTAGCCGTCTACAATGAGCAGTTCTTC.

The rearrangement uses TRBV6-5 and TRBJ1-2; D gene ambiguous. With 7 bases removed from V and 7 bases from J, the gap between germline ends came to 13 bases. The CDR3 consists of 12 residues. The V gene's germline CDR1 is MNHEY and CDR2 SVGAGI. The CDR3 loop is CASMLEERGYTF. CDR3 bases: TGTGCCAGCATGTTGGAGGAGCGTGGCTACACCTTC.

This sequence joins TRBV6-2 or TRBV6-3 and TRBJ2-7; 8 bases line up with TRBD2. With 6 bases clipped from V and 6 bases from J, the junction kept 10 bases outside the gene matches. The CDR3 is made up of 14 amino acids. Germline assignment: CDR1 MNHEY and CDR2 SVGEGT. For the CDR3, the DNA is TGTGCCAGCAGCAGGGGACTAGACATCCGCGAGCAGTACTTC. The encoded protein is CASSRGLDIREQYF.

The chain uses TRBV19 and TRBJ2-5; maybe TRBD2 (5 bases). Germline lookup yields CDR1 LNHDA and CDR2 SQIVND (reference sequence). V dropped 5 bases and J dropped 5 bases, with 18 bases sitting between them. CDR3 length: 15 residues. CDR3 amino acids: CASSDRGELGETQYF. The CDR3 region has the DNA TGTGCCAGTAGTGACCGGGGAGAGCTCGGTGAGACCCAGTACTTC.

The rearrangement joins TRBV7-9 to TRBJ1-1; unclear D gene. CDR3 length equals 13 residues. Germline CDR1 reads SEHNR; CDR2 reads FQNEAQ (reference sequence). V was cut by 5 bases and J by 6 bases, with 13 bases left in between. The CDR3 loop is CASSPSQDSEAFF. The CDR3, as DNA: TGTGCCAGCAGCCCAAGCCAGGATTCTGAAGCTTTCTTT.